The 32 T cell receptor beta chains presented below share a single source sample, sequenced in a study of early T cells in non-severe SARS-CoV-2 infection. TCRdb called the 5' RACE reads again in MiXCR, with one record for every CDR3 protein. The sample has approximately 50,000 distinct CDR3 sequences; roughly 8% are singletons. The specimen sequenced was whole blood. Every receptor here comes from an adult who was a healthcare worker with PCR-confirmed SARS-CoV-2 infection or an uninfected control (not recorded which).

The rearrangement links TRBV19 to TRBJ2-4; 7 positions match TRBD2. V gave up 4 bases and J gave up 2 bases; unmatched junction bases: 5. CDR3 length: 15 amino acids. Germline V gene sequence: CDR1 LNHDA, CDR2 SQIVND (reference sequence). The CDR3 nucleotides are TGTGCCAGTAGTACCGCACTAGCGACCAAAAACATTCAGTACTTC. Amino acids: CASSTALATKNIQYF.

The chain employs TRBV5-6 and TRBJ1-1; D ambiguous. Germline V gene data show CDR1 as SGHDT and CDR2 as YYEEEE. Trimming took 0 bases from V and 8 from J, leaving 17 bases between them. This CDR3 is built from 15 residues. CDR3 nucleotides: TGTGCCAGCAGCTTGGCCATTGTGACCCCGAAGGAAGCTTTCTTT. Translated: CASSLAIVTPKEAFF. Complete variable domain (other parts from reference TRBV5-6 and TRBJ1-1): DAGVTQSPTHLIKTRGQQVTLRCSPKSGHDTVSWYQQALGQGPQFIFQYYEEEERQRGNFPDRFSGHQFPNYSSELNVNALLLGDSALYLCASSLAIVTPKEAFFGQGTRLTVV.

V usage is TRBV6-1 and J usage is TRBJ1-5; 7 bases fit TRBD1. V was clipped by 6 bases and J by 7 bases; unmatched bases: 9. The CDR3 is 14 amino acids. Looked up from germline, CDR1 is MNHNS and CDR2 is SASEGT. As DNA, the CDR3 is TGTGCCAGCAGCGGTGACAGGGTGTTCCAGCCCCAGCATTTT. Protein: CASSGDRVFQPQHF.

This clonotype appeared a few times. This chain connects TRBV4-2 to TRBJ2-3; D may be TRBD1 (6 bases). The germline V gene has CDR1 LGHNA and CDR2 YNFKEQ. This CDR3 has 15 amino acids. Trimming took off 2 bases at V and 3 bases at J, with 12 bases between the two ends. The CDR3 sequence: CASSQRDRLTDTQYF. The DNA for the CDR3 is TGTGCCAGCAGCCAACGTGACAGGCTAACAGATACGCAGTATTTT.

This clonotype was counted only a few times. V and J are TRBV28 and TRBJ2-7; 9 bases agree with TRBD1. CDR3 length: 12 residues. V dropped 8 bases and J dropped 6; count of bases not matched to a gene: 5. The germline gives CDR1 MDHEN, CDR2 SYDVKM. CDR3 coding DNA: TGTGCCAGCGAACAGGGGGCTTCCGAGCAGTACTTC. Protein: CASEQGASEQYF.

In its sample, this clonotype was seen a few times. This chain links TRBV7-8 with TRBJ1-6, with a tentative D call TRBD1 (5 bases). Germline V gene sequence: CDR1 SGHVS, CDR2 FQNEAQ. V shed 0 bases and J shed 4 bases, with 16 bases lying between them. The CDR3 contains 18 residues. CDR3 amino acids: CASSLAFRMTEYNSPLHF. For the CDR3, the DNA is TGTGCCAGCAGCTTAGCTTTCCGGATGACAGAGTATAATTCACCCCTCCACTTT.

This clonotype was counted many times. CDR3 nucleotide sequence: TGCAGCGCCCAGCAGGGGGCTGGCGAGACTGAAGCTTTCTTT. Its translation is CSAQQGAGETEAFF. This chain connects TRBV29-1 to TRBJ1-1, with TRBD1 matching 8 bases. The CDR3 covers 14 residues. Germline loops: CDR1 SQVTM, CDR2 ANQGSEA. The V gene end was trimmed by 7 bases and the J gene end by 5 bases; junction bases not matched to a gene: 12.

This clonotype was picked up a small number of times. CDR3 DNA sequence: TGTGCCAGCAGCTCGCCTGCGGCCACCACCGGGGAGCTGTTTTTT. This sequence encodes CASSSPAATTGELFF. This rearrangement joins TRBV5-4 to TRBJ2-2; D is uncertain. Per germline, CDR1 SGHNT and CDR2 YYREEE (reference sequence). The CDR3 length is 15 residues. Trimming took off 3 bases at V and 4 bases at J, with 13 bases between the two ends.

Only a few counts were recorded for this clonotype. The chain has TRBV4-1 and TRBJ2-1; 9 bases fit TRBD1. The V gene's germline CDR1 is MGHRA and CDR2 YSYEKL. The V gene end was trimmed by 3 bases and the J gene end by 3 bases; junction bases not matched to a gene: 3. This CDR3 is built from 15 residues. The CDR3 DNA follows: TGCGCCAGCAGCCAGGGACAGGGATTCTACAATGAGCAGTTCTTC. Its translation: CASSQGQGFYNEQFF.

This clonotype turned up a few times. The gene calls are TRBV20-1 and TRBJ1-1; D is perhaps TRBD1 (6 bases). The CDR3 length is 12 residues. Germline CDR1 reads DFQATT; CDR2 reads SNEGSKA (reference sequence). V was clipped by 6 bases and J by 3 bases, with 11 bases between them. CDR3: CSAPYRDTEAFF. The CDR3 nucleotides read TGCAGTGCCCCCTACAGGGACACTGAAGCTTTCTTT.

The V and J genes are TRBV5-1 and TRBJ2-2; TRBD2 matches at 8 bases. This CDR3 is 17 amino acids long. The V gene's germline CDR1 is SGHRS and CDR2 YFSETQ. J lost 5 bases, V lost 4 bases, and 13 bases had no gene match. CDR3 DNA sequence: TGCGCCAGCAGCCAGGAGTCTAGCGGGTCGGGGACCGGGGAGCTGTTTTTT. Translating it yields CASSQESSGSGTGELFF.

V usage is TRBV9 and J usage is TRBJ2-7; 9 positions agree with TRBD2. J was trimmed by 0 bases and V by 3 bases; bases with no gene match: 10. The CDR3 runs 17 residues. CDR1 is SGDLS, CDR2 YYNGEE, per germline. The CDR3 sequence: CASSGAGLAGFSYEQYF. The CDR3 coding sequence is TGTGCCAGCAGCGGGGCCGGGCTAGCGGGATTCTCCTACGAGCAGTACTTC.

The table lists this clonotype with a few counts. The chain employs TRBV7-9 and TRBJ1-4; 7 positions agree with TRBD1. The CDR3 totals 17 residues. Germline V lookup: CDR1 SEHNR, CDR2 FQNEAQ (reference sequence). V dropped 5 bases and J dropped 5; count of bases not matched to a gene: 14. CDR3 nucleotide sequence: TGTGCCAGCAGCGACAACTCCGGGACAGTGCAGAATGAAAAACTGTTTTTT. This sequence encodes CASSDNSGTVQNEKLFF.

The J gene is TRBJ2-2, the V gene TRBV11-2, with 9 positions matching TRBD1. This CDR3 is 14 amino acids long. V was clipped by 6 bases and J by 5 bases; unmatched bases: 4. Germline V gene sequence: CDR1 SGHAT, CDR2 FQNNGV. The CDR3 sequence: CASRQGAVTGELFF. The CDR3 bases are TGTGCCAGCAGACAGGGGGCGGTTACCGGGGAGCTGTTTTTT.

This clonotype showed up just a few times. V gene TRBV20-1 combines with J gene TRBJ2-7; the D is unclear. The germline V gene has CDR1 DFQATT and CDR2 SNEGSKA (reference sequence). The CDR3 runs to 13 residues. V lost 2 bases to trimming and J lost 2 bases, with 10 bases between them. The CDR3 nucleotides are TGCAGTGCTAGAAGCCCAGGCACCTACGAGCAGTACTTC. Protein product: CSARSPGTYEQYF.

In its sample, this clonotype was seen a few times. It is likely a read error, because the conserved phenylalanine at the end of the CDR3 is missing. The DNA is omitted, as the CDR3 cannot be located on it reliably, and the CDR3 follows TCRdb's listing. CDR3: CSARGHPAY. The J gene is TRBJ2-4, the V gene TRBV20-1; the listed D gene, TRBD1, was not tested against the DNA. The germline gives CDR1 DFQATT, CDR2 SNEGSKA (reference sequence). A total of 9 residues make up the CDR3, ends included.

The chain links TRBV20-1 to TRBJ2-3, with a weak D call TRBD2 (5 bases). CDR3 length equals 14 residues. Looked up from germline, CDR1 is DFQATT and CDR2 is SNEGSKA (reference sequence). V dropped 3 bases and J dropped 2 bases, with 12 bases sitting between them. CDR3 DNA: TGCAGTGCTAGGGGTCAGCGGATCACAGATACGCAGTATTTT. It is translated as CSARGQRITDTQYF.

This clonotype was counted between two and nine times. The chain is built from TRBV20-1 and TRBJ2-7; D assignment may be TRBD1 or TRBD2 (5 bases each). CDR1 DFQATT and CDR2 SNEGSKA come from the germline V gene (reference sequence). V lost 6 bases and J lost 0, with 18 bases in between. This CDR3 has 15 amino acids. CDR3 nucleotide sequence: TGCAGTGCCCACCCCGCAGGGAGTAGCTCCTACGAGCAGTACTTC. This encodes CSAHPAGSSSYEQYF.

The chain is built from TRBV2 and TRBJ2-2; no firm D call. The germline CDR1 and CDR2 sequences are SNHLY and FYNNEI. Trimming took off 2 bases at V and 1 base at J, with 8 bases between the two ends. The CDR3 loop spans 15 amino acids. The CDR3 DNA sequence: TGTGCCAGCAGTGAAAACAGACTGAACACCGGGGAGCTGTTTTTT. Protein: CASSENRLNTGELFF.

This clonotype was seen only a few times. This sequence joins TRBV11-2 and TRBJ2-5; D is tentatively TRBD1 or TRBD2 (6 bases each). Germline CDR1 and CDR2: SGHAT and FQNNGV. The CDR3 has 18 residues. The V gene lost 3 bases and the J gene lost 5 bases, with 25 bases spanning the gap. CDR3 sequence: CASSLDGGLSTRRETQYF. The DNA for the CDR3 is TGTGCCAGCAGCTTGGATGGGGGGCTCAGCACTCGCCGGGAGACCCAGTACTTC.

This clonotype has a count of ten or more. This chain links TRBV28 with TRBJ2-7; 15 bases fit TRBD2. Trimming took 5 bases from V and 4 from J; bases not matched to a gene: 3. The CDR3 loop spans 15 amino acids. Per the germline V gene, CDR1 is MDHEN and CDR2 is SYDVKM. As DNA, the CDR3 is TGTGCCAGCAGTCTGGGACTAGCGGGAGGATACGAGCAGTACTTC. It is translated as CASSLGLAGGYEQYF.

This clonotype was seen a handful of times. CDR3 loop: CASSQERDIRSEQFF. In DNA, the CDR3 is TGCGCCAGCAGCCAAGAACGGGACATTCGTTCGGAGCAGTTCTTC. The rearrangement joins TRBV4-1 to TRBJ2-1, with a weak D call TRBD1 (6 bases). V gave up 0 bases and J gave up 10 bases, with 16 bases separating them. CDR3 length: 15 amino acids. Germline CDR1 reads MGHRA; CDR2 reads YSYEKL.

In this sample, this clonotype turned up a few times. The V call is TRBV20-1, the J call TRBJ2-5; TRBD2 matches at 10 bases. CDR1 is DFQATT and CDR2 is SNEGSKA in the germline V gene (reference sequence). The V and J ends lost 3 bases and 5 bases, in that order; junction bases with no gene match: 9. The CDR3 has 15 residues. CDR3 nucleotides: TGCAGTGCTAGCCTCCGCCTAGCGGGAGTCGAGACCCAGTACTTC. It specifies CSASLRLAGVETQYF.

At least ten counts were recorded for this clonotype. The rearrangement links TRBV6-7 to TRBJ1-4, with TRBD1 matching over 8 bases. TRBV6-7 is filed as an ORF, its function uncertain. V shed 6 bases, J shed 9 bases, and the junction held 6 bases outside the gene matches. The CDR3 has 13 residues. The CDR3 region is CASRPGQGKKLFF. The CDR3 region has the DNA TGTGCCAGCAGACCCGGACAGGGAAAAAAACTGTTTTTT.

The sample holds many counts of this clonotype. The chain is built from TRBV11-2 and TRBJ2-7; 7 nucleotides align to TRBD1. V shed 5 bases and J 2 bases; nucleotides not matched to a gene: 9. The CDR3 length is 15 residues. Germline CDR1 reads SGHAT; CDR2 reads FQNNGV. The CDR3 bases are TGTGCCAGCAGCACCTCGTCGGGACAGCCCTACGAGCAGTACTTC. This encodes CASSTSSGQPYEQYF.

In its sample, this clonotype was seen a few times. The rearrangement links TRBV27 to TRBJ2-3; 13 bases match TRBD2. V lost 3 bases, J lost 4 bases, and 25 bases stayed unmatched. The CDR3 has 23 amino acids. CDR1 and CDR2 from the germline V gene are MNHEY and SMNVEV (reference sequence). The CDR3 loop is CASSFHPALWGTSGRAKADTQYF. The CDR3 nucleotides read TGTGCCAGCAGTTTCCACCCCGCCCTTTGGGGAACTAGCGGGAGGGCCAAGGCAGATACGCAGTATTTT.

This clonotype appeared many times. The chain has TRBV20-1 and TRBJ1-1; D unclear. The ends were cut back, 6 bases at V and 8 bases at J, with 10 bases in the middle. The CDR3 is made up of 10 amino acids. Germline loops: CDR1 DFQATT, CDR2 SNEGSKA (reference sequence). CDR3 residues: CSAVDLEAFF. The CDR3 DNA reads as TGCAGTGCGGTAGACCTCGAAGCTTTCTTT.

V is TRBV5-5 and J is TRBJ1-4, with unresolved D. Trimming cost V 4 bases and J 7 bases, with 14 bases left between them. Germline assignment: CDR1 SGHKS and CDR2 YYEKEE (reference sequence). The CDR3 covers 14 residues. CDR3 sequence (DNA): TGTGCCAGCAGCCTGGCTGCCCGCGGTGAAAAACTGTTTTTT. Amino acid sequence: CASSLAARGEKLFF.

This clonotype was observed at least ten times. V and J are TRBV10-3 and TRBJ1-2; possible D gene TRBD1, 5 bases. The CDR3 sequence is 13 residues long. V was trimmed by 2 bases and J by 4 bases, leaving 8 bases between them. Germline V lookup: CDR1 ENHRY, CDR2 SYGVKD. CDR3 in amino acids: CAISEQGSYGYTF. CDR3 coding DNA: TGTGCCATCAGTGAGCAGGGATCCTATGGCTACACCTTC.

This chain uses TRBV3-1 with TRBJ2-1; 9 bases map to TRBD2. The germline CDR1 and CDR2 sequences are LGHDT and YNNKEL (reference sequence). V lost 4 bases to trimming and J lost 6 bases; unmatched junction nucleotides: 7. This CDR3 comprises 15 residues. CDR3 residues: CASSPSSGNSNEQFF. Here the CDR3 DNA reads TGTGCCAGCAGCCCCTCTAGCGGGAATTCCAATGAGCAGTTCTTC.

The chain is built from TRBV6-1 and TRBJ2-3; TRBD2 matches at 8 bases. The germline V gene has CDR1 MNHNS and CDR2 SASEGT. Trimming cost V 5 bases and J 6 bases; bases outside gene matches: 7. This CDR3 has 14 amino acids. CDR3 sequence reads: CASSSGGYTDTQYF. CDR3 nucleotides: TGTGCCAGCAGTTCGGGAGGGTATACGGATACGCAGTATTTT.

This clonotype was observed a handful of times. The CDR3 DNA follows: TGTGCCAGCAGCTTGGTATCTAGCGGGAGGGATGAGCAGTTCTTC. Encoded protein: CASSLVSSGRDEQFF. The V gene is TRBV7-8, the J gene TRBJ2-1; 12 nucleotides line up with TRBD2. Per germline, CDR1 SGHVS and CDR2 FQNEAQ. J gave up 8 bases and V 3 bases, and 5 bases lay outside the gene matches. This CDR3 comprises 15 residues. Full variable domain (remainder filled in from reference TRBV7-8 and TRBJ2-1): GAGVSQSPRYKVAKRGQDVALRCDPISGHVSLFWYQQALGQGPEFLTYFQNEAQLDKSGLPSDRFFAERPEGSVSTLKIQRTQQEDSAVYLCASSLVSSGRDEQFFGPGTRLTVL.